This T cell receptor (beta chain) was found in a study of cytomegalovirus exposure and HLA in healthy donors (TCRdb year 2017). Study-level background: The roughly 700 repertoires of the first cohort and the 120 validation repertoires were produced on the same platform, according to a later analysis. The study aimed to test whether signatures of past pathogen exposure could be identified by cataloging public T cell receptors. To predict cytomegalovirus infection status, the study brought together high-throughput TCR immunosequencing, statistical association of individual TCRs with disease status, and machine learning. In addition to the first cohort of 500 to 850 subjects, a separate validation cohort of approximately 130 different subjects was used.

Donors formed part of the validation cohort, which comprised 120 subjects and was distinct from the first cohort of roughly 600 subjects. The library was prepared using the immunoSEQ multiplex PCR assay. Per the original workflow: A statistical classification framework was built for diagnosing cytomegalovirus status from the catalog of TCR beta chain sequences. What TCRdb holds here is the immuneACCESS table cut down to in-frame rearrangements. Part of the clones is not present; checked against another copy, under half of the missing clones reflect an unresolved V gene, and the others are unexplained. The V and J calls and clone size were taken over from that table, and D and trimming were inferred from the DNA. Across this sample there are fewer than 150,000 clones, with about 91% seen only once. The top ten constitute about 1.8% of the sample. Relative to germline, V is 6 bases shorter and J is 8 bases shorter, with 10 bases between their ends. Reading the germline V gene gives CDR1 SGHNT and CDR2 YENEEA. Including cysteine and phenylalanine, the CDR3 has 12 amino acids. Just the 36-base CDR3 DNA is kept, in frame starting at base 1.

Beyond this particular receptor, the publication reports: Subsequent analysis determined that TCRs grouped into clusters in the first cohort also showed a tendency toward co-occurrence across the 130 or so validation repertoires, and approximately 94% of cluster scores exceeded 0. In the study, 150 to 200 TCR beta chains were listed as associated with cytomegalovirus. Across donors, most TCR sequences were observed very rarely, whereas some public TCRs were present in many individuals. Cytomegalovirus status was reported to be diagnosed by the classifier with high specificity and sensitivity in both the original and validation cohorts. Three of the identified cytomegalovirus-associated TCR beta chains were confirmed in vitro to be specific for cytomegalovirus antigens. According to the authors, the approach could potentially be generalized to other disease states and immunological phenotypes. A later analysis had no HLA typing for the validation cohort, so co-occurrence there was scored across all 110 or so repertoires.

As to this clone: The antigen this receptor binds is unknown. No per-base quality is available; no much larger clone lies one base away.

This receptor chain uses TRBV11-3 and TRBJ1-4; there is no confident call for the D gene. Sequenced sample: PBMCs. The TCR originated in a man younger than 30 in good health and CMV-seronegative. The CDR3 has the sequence CASSISGEKLFF. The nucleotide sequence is TGTGCCAGCAGTATCTCTGGCGAAAAACTGTTTTTT.